This T cell receptor beta chain comes out of a study of blood T cell repertoires in COVID-19. Study overall: Both acute and convalescent COVID-19 samples were obtained from the United States, Italy and Spain. In each case, the material was cDNA or gDNA derived from T cells, B-cell-depleted T cells, or PBMCs.

As handled by the study authors: From reference gene primer amplification, estimates of nucleated cell counts were derived. Clones were sequenced by immunoSEQ multiplex PCR, and TCRdb holds only the in-frame ones, with some missing. V and J calls and clone size are as listed in that table; D and trimming were resolved from the DNA. The data hold some 150,000 clones, with 84% observed a single time. V lost 5 bases, J lost 9 bases, and 14 bases lay in between. The CDR3 has 14 amino acids. Per germline, CDR1 SEHNR and CDR2 FQNEAQ (reference sequence). The receptor comes from a woman aged 45-65 years with acute or convalescent COVID-19. Source material: peripheral blood. The chain carries TRBV7-9 and TRBJ1-6; D might be TRBD1 (6 bases). The CDR3 DNA is TGTGCCAGCAGCGTCGACCAGGGGAGTTCACCCCTCCACTTT. This sequence encodes CASSVDQGSSPLHF. The complete variable domain, with remaining parts taken from reference TRBV7-9 and TRBJ1-6, reads DTGVSQNPRHKITKRGQNVTFRCDPISEHNRLYWYRQTLGQGPEFLTYFQNEAQLEKSRLLSDRFSAERPKGSFSTLEIQRTEQGDSAMYLCASSVDQGSSPLHFGNGTRLTVT.